This TCR beta chain originates from a study of shared clonotypes between healthy human individuals. The CDR3 length is 13 residues. Germline loops: CDR1 LGHNA, CDR2 YSLEER. V lost 5 bases, J lost 7 bases, and 12 bases lay in between. Generated by immunoSEQ multiplex PCR, the TCRdb table keeps only in-frame clones and is missing some. This sample yields some 1.5 million clones, of which under 99% are seen a single time; about 0.45% belongs to the top ten. This chain uses TRBV4-3 with TRBJ2-1, with a tentative D call TRBD2 (5 bases). The clonotype comes from a young man in good health. Input material: naive CD4+ T cells sorted from blood. Documented subset: CD45RA+ positively selected. CDR3 nucleotide sequence: TGCGCCAGCAGCGCGGGTTCCTGGAATGAGCAGTTCTTC. Translated, it gives CASSAGSWNEQFF.